Each of the 4 T cell receptor beta chains below was sequenced from the same sample in a study of T cell responses to AZD1222 COVID-19 vaccine. Clones were sequenced by immunoSEQ multiplex PCR, and TCRdb holds only the in-frame ones, with some missing. The table records roughly 96,000 clones, roughly nine tenths of them present only once. Sequencing used peripheral blood, obtained on day 0 of AZD1222 vaccination. These receptors were obtained from an adult in good health.

This chain connects TRBV7-8 to TRBJ2-1, with 15 positions matching TRBD2. With 5 bases clipped from V and 10 bases from J, the junction kept 9 bases outside the gene matches. Germline V gene lookup returns CDR1 SGHVS and CDR2 FQNEAQ. The CDR3 is 16 residues long. The CDR3, as DNA: TGTGCCAGCAGCGCCCGGACTAGCGGGGGGGTACTAGAGCAGTTCTTC. Its translation: CASSARTSGGVLEQFF.

In its sample, this clone was seen a few times. The rearrangement uses TRBV20-1 and TRBJ1-4, with D uncertain. The length of the CDR3 is 11 residues. Germline V gene lookup returns CDR1 DFQATT and CDR2 SNEGSKA (reference sequence). The CDR3 is CRVLANEKLFF. The CDR3 DNA reads TGCAGGGTCCTCGCTAATGAAAAACTGTTTTTT.

The chain couples TRBV27 to TRBJ1-3; D is uncertain. CDR1 MNHEY and CDR2 SMNVEV come from the germline V gene (reference sequence). V lost 5 bases and J 0 bases, leaving 14 bases between the germline ends. The CDR3 is 16 amino acids. Here the CDR3 DNA reads TGTGCCAGCAGTCCTCCGCCGGGATTCTCTGGAAACACCATATATTTT. This codes for CASSPPPGFSGNTIYF.

The chain is built from TRBV2 and TRBJ2-7, with 7 bases matching TRBD1. V dropped 11 bases and J dropped 3; count of bases not matched to a gene: 16. CDR1 SNHLY and CDR2 FYNNEI come from the germline V gene. The CDR3 totals 15 residues. The CDR3 nucleotides are TGTGCCGGATACTCCGGGACAGAGTTACACTACGAGCAGTACTTC. This gives the protein CAGYSGTELHYEQYF.